This TCR beta chain emerged from a study of shared T cell receptors in the human thymus. Measured with immunoSEQ multiplex PCR; TCRdb has only the in-frame clones, and not every one. The table lists approximately 760,000 clones, approximately 85% of them singletons. Germline loops: CDR1 MNHNS, CDR2 SASEGT. J gave up 7 bases and V 7 bases, and 10 bases lay outside the gene matches. The CDR3 runs 14 residues. These same data were also listed under a study on human thymus T cells. Per that paper: Thymic and blood repertoires appeared to carry a bias in their V and J gene usage.

This chain connects TRBV6-1 to TRBJ2-7; the match to TRBD1 covers 10 bases. Sample: thymocytes. The clonotype was recovered from a girl less than two years old with a congenital heart defect. The CDR3 DNA is TGTGCCAGCAAGCCGGGACAGGGGTTGTGGGAGCAGTACTTC. Translation gives CASKPGQGLWEQYF.